The rows below give T cell receptor beta chains drawn from one sample of a study of PD-1 blockade in mismatch repair-deficient tumors. Assay: immunoSEQ multiplex PCR; the TCRdb copy retains only in-frame clones and omits some. Among some 110,000 clones listed, more than 60% were seen once. Sample: peripheral blood, taken roughly 60 weeks after starting pembrolizumab. These receptors all come from an adult with mismatch repair-deficient cancer. CDR3s leave out the opening cysteine and the closing phenylalanine or tryptophan. Fields, in order: CDR3 length, D gene, J gene, V gene, CDR3 protein. D genes are given only for firm matches.

>14|TRBD2|TRBJ2-2|TRBV25-1
ASRFGTSGPGGELF
>12|NA|TRBJ1-1|TRBV5-4
ASSKQGANTEAF
>13|NA|TRBJ2-4|TRBV6-4
ASSDRGLAKNIQY
>11|NA|TRBJ1-1|TRBV30
AWSQGVETKAF
>11|NA|TRBJ2-1|TRBV9
ASSPTSPDEQF
>12|NA|TRBJ1-5|TRBV28
ASRPGGFNQPQH
>11|NA|TRBJ1-1|TRBV27
ASSLYGYTEAF
>16|TRBD1|TRBJ2-6|TRBV19
ASSTTGTGGAGANVLT
>14|TRBD2|TRBJ2-1|TRBV7-2
ASRKLAGGSYNEQF
>13|TRBD2|TRBJ2-5|TRBV4-3
ASSPFLAVRETQY